These 8 T cell receptor beta chains were sequenced from one sample in a study of Graves' ophthalmopathy and Graves' hyperthyroidism (dated by TCRdb to the late 2010s). These reads were obtained on an Illumina HiSeq 2000. For repertoire sequencing, the TCR beta CDR3 regions were amplified from RNA transcripts. A first-round RT-PCR used HTBI primers with the Qiagen OneStep RT-PCR kit, followed by a second-round multiplex PCR, size selection and purification. Using fastp trimming at Q25 and MiXCR clonotype assembly, TCRdb reanalyzed the public sequencing data and kept in-frame beta chains. Identical CDR3 proteins give one entry, which carries the most common genes and DNA. The sample table shows about 620,000 distinct CDR3 sequences, and 22% are seen once. The ten largest clones capture approximately 7.7% of the sample. Sequences were obtained from peripheral blood. The receptors derive from a woman aged 18-29 years with stable Graves' hyperthyroidism. Some clones in this sample may be carry-over from other donors' samples. Donor details come from another sample of the same person, matched by shared clones.

There are many counts of this clonotype. The V call is TRBV2, the J call TRBJ1-2, with D perhaps TRBD1 (5 bases). Between the trimmed V and J ends, which lost 4 bases and 2 bases, there was a span of 14 bases. CDR3 length: 15 amino acids. Germline V gives CDR1 SNHLY, CDR2 FYNNEI. In DNA form, the CDR3 reads TGTGCCAGCAGTGTCTCCCAGGGAGGAAACTATGGCTACACCTTC. Translating it yields CASSVSQGGNYGYTF.

This clonotype was picked up many times. This CDR3 is CASSLIGNYGYTF. In DNA, the CDR3 is TGTGCCAGCAGTTTAATCGGGAACTATGGCTACACCTTC. This rearrangement joins TRBV12-3 or TRBV12-4 to TRBJ1-2; D ambiguous. V lost 2 bases and J 2 bases, leaving 6 bases between the germline ends. The CDR3 is 13 residues long.

This chain uses TRBV6-1 with TRBJ2-7, with 13 bases that match TRBD2. From germline, CDR1 is MNHNS and CDR2 SASEGT. Trimming at V came to 7 bases and at J to 0 bases, leaving 12 bases not matched to a gene. This CDR3 comprises 18 residues. The CDR3 here is CASTEVRTSGGLSYEQYF. CDR3 coding DNA: TGTGCCAGCACCGAAGTTAGGACTAGCGGGGGCCTCTCCTACGAGCAGTACTTC.

The sample holds a few counts of this clonotype. Since a much larger clone is just one base distant, this may be a read error. The rearrangement joins TRBV6-1 to TRBJ1-1, with D perhaps matching TRBD1 (6 bases). Germline CDR1 reads MNHNS; CDR2 reads SASEGT. The CDR3 loop spans 14 amino acids. CDR3 bases: TGTGCCAGCAGTGTTCAGGAGGGGGACACTGAAGCTTGCTTT. It is translated as CASSVQEGDTEACF.

This clonotype occurred many times. The J gene is TRBJ2-7, the V gene TRBV30; D perhaps matches TRBD2 (7 bases). The CDR3 runs to 16 residues. The germline gives CDR1 GTSNPN, CDR2 SVGIG (reference sequence). V was pared by 2 bases and J by 0 bases, with 17 bases between. The DNA for the CDR3 is TGTGCCTGGAGTAGGGAACAGGGCGGGAGCTCCTACGAGCAGTACTTC. Translated: CAWSREQGGSSYEQYF.

Ten or more counts support this clonotype. The chain carries TRBV6-5 and TRBJ2-7; possible D gene TRBD1, 6 bases. The CDR3 is made up of 13 amino acids. Trimming stripped 4 bases from V and 3 bases from J, with 10 bases between. CDR1 and CDR2 from the germline V gene are MNHEY and SVGAGI. The CDR3 protein is CASSSRGNYEQYF. The CDR3 region has the DNA TGTGCCAGCAGTTCCAGGGGAAACTACGAGCAGTACTTC.

This clonotype was found once. This chain uses TRBV6-7 with TRBJ2-7, with D possibly being TRBD1 (6 bases). TRBV6-7 is recorded as an ORF, its role being uncertain. The CDR3 length is 14 residues. The V gene lost 2 bases and the J gene lost 3 bases, with 11 bases spanning the gap. CDR3 protein: CASSYADSNYEQYF. CDR3 coding DNA: TGTGCCAGCAGTTACGCGGACAGTAACTACGAGCAGTACTTC.

J is TRBJ2-2 and V is TRBV7-3, with D possibly being TRBD2 (7 bases). Between the trimmed V and J ends, which lost 0 bases and 7 bases, there was a span of 15 bases. Germline CDR1 and CDR2: SGHTA and FQGTGA. The CDR3 is 16 amino acids. In DNA, the CDR3 is TGTGCCAGCAGCTTAACCCGGGGGGCCCGTGGCGGGGAGCTGTTTTTT. Its protein is CASSLTRGARGGELFF. The whole variable domain, filled in from reference TRBV7-3 and TRBJ2-2, reads GAGVSQTPSNKVTEKGKYVELRCDPISGHTALYWYRQSLGQGPEFLIYFQGTGAADDSGLPNDRFFAVRPEGSVSTLKIQRTERGDSAVYLCASSLTRGARGGELFFGEGSRLTVL.